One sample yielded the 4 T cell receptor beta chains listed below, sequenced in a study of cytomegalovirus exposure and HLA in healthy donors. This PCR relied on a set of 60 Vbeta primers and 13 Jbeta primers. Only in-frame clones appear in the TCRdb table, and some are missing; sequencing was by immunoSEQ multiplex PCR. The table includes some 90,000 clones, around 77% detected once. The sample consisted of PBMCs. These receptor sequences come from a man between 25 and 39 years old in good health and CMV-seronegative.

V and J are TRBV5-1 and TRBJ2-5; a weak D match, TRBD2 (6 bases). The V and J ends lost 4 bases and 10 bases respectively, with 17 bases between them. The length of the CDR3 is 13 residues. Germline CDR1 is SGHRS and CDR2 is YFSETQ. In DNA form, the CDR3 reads TGCGCCAGCAGCGATCAACCGGGAGTGGGCCAGTACTTC. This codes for CASSDQPGVGQYF.

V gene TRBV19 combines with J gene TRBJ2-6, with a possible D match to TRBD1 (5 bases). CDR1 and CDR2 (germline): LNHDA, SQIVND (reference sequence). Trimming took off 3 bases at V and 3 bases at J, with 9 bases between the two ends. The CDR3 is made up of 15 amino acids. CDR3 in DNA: TGTGCCAGTAGTATCCAGGGTAGTGGGGCCAACGTCCTGACTTTC. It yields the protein CASSIQGSGANVLTF. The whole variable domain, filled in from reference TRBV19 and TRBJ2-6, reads DGGITQSPKYLFRKEGQNVTLSCEQNLNHDAMYWYRQDPGQGLRLIYYSQIVNDFQKGDIAEGYSVSREKKESFPLTVTSAQKNPTAFYLCASSIQGSGANVLTFGAGSRLTVL.

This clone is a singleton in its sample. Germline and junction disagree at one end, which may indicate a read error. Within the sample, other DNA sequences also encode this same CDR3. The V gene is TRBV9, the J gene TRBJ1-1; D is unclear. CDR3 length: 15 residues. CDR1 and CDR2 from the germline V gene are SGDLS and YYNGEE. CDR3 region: CASSTPTGLNTEAFF. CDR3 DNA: TGTGCCAGCAGCACCCCCACGGGTTTGAACACTGAAGCCTTCTTT.

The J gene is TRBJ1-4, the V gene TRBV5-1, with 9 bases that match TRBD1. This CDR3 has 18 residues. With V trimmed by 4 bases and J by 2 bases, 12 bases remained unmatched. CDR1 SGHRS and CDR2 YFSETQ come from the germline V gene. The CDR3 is CASSVQGAPGGTNEKLFF. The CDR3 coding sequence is TGCGCCAGCAGCGTACAGGGGGCTCCAGGTGGCACTAATGAAAAACTGTTTTTT.